The 7 T cell receptor beta chains presented below share a single source sample, sequenced in a study of T cells in Graves' hyperthyroidism and ophthalmopathy. RNA transcripts yielded amplified TCR beta CDR3 regions. The HTBI primer set was used in a first-round RT-PCR of the TCR CDR3. TCRdb redid the calling of the multiplex PCR reads with MiXCR, one entry per CDR3 protein. The sample consists of some 760,000 distinct CDR3 sequences, 12% to 15% of them appearing once. Sequencing was done on a sample of blood. These receptors were collected from a woman aged 18 to 35 with Graves' hyperthyroidism.

This clonotype was recorded at least ten times. This rearrangement joins TRBV11-3 to TRBJ1-1; D remains unclear. Germline CDR1 and CDR2: SGHNT and YENEEA. The ends were cut back, 5 bases at V and 3 bases at J, with 13 bases in the middle. The CDR3 length is 14 residues. In nucleotides, the CDR3 is TGTGCCAGCAGCCTTGGACTGGCGCACACTGAAGCTTTCTTT. It codes for CASSLGLAHTEAFF.

In this sample, this clonotype turned up many times. The V and J genes are TRBV24-1 and TRBJ2-2; TRBD2 matches 7 bases. The CDR3 is 18 amino acids. From germline, CDR1 is KGHDR and CDR2 SFDVKD. The junction had 10 bases not matched to a gene; V was cut back by 4 bases and J by 0 bases. As DNA, the CDR3 is TGTGCCACCAGTGAAGTTAGCGGGCAGACCACGAACACCGGGGAGCTGTTTTTT. This codes for CATSEVSGQTTNTGELFF.

The sample holds a few counts of this clonotype. Since a much larger clone is just one base distant, this may be a read error. The chain recombines TRBV7-2 with TRBJ2-5, with D unclear. V was clipped by 7 bases and J by 3 bases, with 18 bases between them. Germline V gene lookup returns CDR1 SGHTA and CDR2 FQGNSA. The length of the CDR3 is 15 residues. CDR3 residues: CTSTKGWSWKETQYF. The CDR3 DNA is TGTACCAGCACCAAAGGATGGTCATGGAAAGAGACCCAGTACTTC.

This clonotype turned up a few times. The chain combines TRBV4-2 with TRBJ2-7; 12 nucleotides line up with TRBD2. The V and J ends lost 1 base and 0 bases, in that order; junction bases with no gene match: 10. CDR3 length: 19 residues. Germline lookup yields CDR1 LGHNA and CDR2 YNFKEQ. The CDR3 region is CASSQVIGLAGGHSYEQYF. The CDR3 DNA is TGTGCCAGCAGCCAAGTGATAGGGCTAGCGGGAGGGCACTCCTACGAGCAGTACTTC.

This chain joins TRBV6-5 and TRBJ2-7; 8 nucleotides match TRBD2. Germline V CDR1 and CDR2: MNHEY, SVGAGI. V gave up 0 bases and J gave up 3 bases; unmatched junction bases: 19. This CDR3 comprises 20 residues. CDR3 sequence reads: CASSYSSALVGLAGRYEQYF. CDR3 coding DNA: TGTGCCAGCAGTTACTCGTCCGCATTGGTCGGGCTAGCGGGCCGCTACGAGCAGTACTTC.

This clonotype came up many times. The chain is built from TRBV7-2 and TRBJ2-5; 10 bases line up with TRBD2. Germline V gene sequence: CDR1 SGHTA, CDR2 FQGNSA. The length of the CDR3 is 16 residues. V shed 5 bases and J 5 bases; nucleotides not matched to a gene: 11. CDR3: CASSPHGGAGGETQYF. CDR3 DNA sequence: TGTGCCAGCAGCCCCCACGGGGGAGCGGGAGGGGAGACCCAGTACTTC.

This clonotype was counted ten times or more. The gene calls are TRBV7-2 and TRBJ2-1; D is undetermined. CDR3 length: 14 residues. Germline CDR1 is SGHTA and CDR2 is FQGNSA. The germline V and J ends were trimmed by 6 bases and 9 bases, with 18 bases remaining between them. The CDR3: CASRQSPGVGEQFF. CDR3 DNA: TGTGCCAGCAGACAATCCCCCGGAGTTGGTGAGCAGTTCTTC. The variable domain in full, with the rest retrieved from reference TRBV7-2 and TRBJ2-1, is GAGVSQSPSNKVTEKGKDVELRCDPISGHTALYWYRQSLGQGLEFLIYFQGNSAPDKSGLPSDRFSAERTGGSVSTLTIQRTQQEDSAVYLCASRQSPGVGEQFFGPGTRLTVL.